This TCR beta chain was identified in a study of blood T cell repertoires in COVID-19 (dated by TCRdb to 2019 to 2021). About the study as a whole: The collaborator samples originated in the United States, Italy and Spain and spanned the acute and convalescent phases of COVID-19. The material from the prospective study consisted of cDNA or gDNA derived from T cells, B-cell-depleted T cells, or PBMCs. Subjects who had been exposed to COVID-19, were actively infected with it, or had recovered from it provided the deeply sampled blood TCRbeta repertoires that made up the dataset. The repertoires were made available in a free public database intended to serve as a resource for research on the immune response to SARS-CoV-2. The samples were drawn from the first 160 participants of the ongoing ImmuneRACE study and from 950 to 1,500 subjects provided by 6 global collaborators. The sample metadata nearly always contained a de-identified subject ID, COVID-19 status, age in years and sex. Where available, HLA class I and class II types were obtained from metadata supplied by the sample provider rather than from assay-based typing. Summary of the overall study and its limitations: How much clinical and demographic metadata was included differed by source and by participant, and the metadata was provided uncurated.

In the germline V gene (reference sequence), CDR1 corresponds to SEHNR and CDR2 to FQNEAQ. Relative to germline, V is 4 bases shorter and J is 5 bases shorter, with 18 bases between their ends. Measured from the cysteine to the phenylalanine, the CDR3 is 15 residues long. Solely the CDR3 DNA is kept, with 45 bases framed from the first base. The immunoSEQ Assay, a bias-controlled multiplex PCR, was used to amplify TCRbeta CDR3 regions from genomic DNA. As for how the authors treated the data: Nucleated cell counts per sample were estimated from amplification of reference gene primers within the assay. Sequence reads were collapsed and filtered to measure the absolute abundance of every unique TCRbeta CDR3 rearrangement. For each sample, productive Simpson clonality was calculated as the square root of Simpson's diversity index across productive rearrangements. Drawn from immuneACCESS, this table holds only the in-frame rearrangements with V and J called that TCRdb kept. Clones are partly lost; checked studies trace under half to an unresolved V gene and leave the rest unexplained. V and J calls plus clone size are reproduced from that table; the DNA served to infer D and trimming. This sample gives 45,000 to 50,000 clones in total; over 80% of them show up just once. Around 8% of the sample lies in the top ten.

Whole blood was collected in K2EDTA tubes by collaborating institutions according to the institutions' own protocols. For TCRbeta analysis, collaborators shipped samples as frozen whole blood, isolated PBMCs, or DNA extracted from either of those sample types. A remark on this clone: Its antigen target is currently unknown. The record has no base qualities; no much larger clone is one base away.

Rearrangement joined TRBV7-9 to TRBJ2-7; TRBD1 is a possible D gene, resting on 6 matching bases. This TCR was sampled from a man of 80 years or more in a cohort sampled during active COVID-19. The specimen was peripheral blood. For the CDR3, the sequence is CASSSSQGLGHEQYF. The nucleotides read TGTGCCAGCAGCTCTTCACAGGGATTAGGCCACGAGCAGTACTTC.